A selection of T cell receptor beta chains follows, all from one sample in a study of post-analysis software for immune sequencing data. Each CDR3 protein gets one entry after TCRdb re-called the PCR reads with MiXCR. The data contain about 540,000 distinct CDR3 sequences, roughly 34% of them seen just once; the ten biggest clones take up approximately 6%. Input material: blood. The receptor set was obtained from a girl under 18 with multiple sclerosis. CDR3s include the opening cysteine and the closing phenylalanine or tryptophan. Fields, in order: V gene, J gene, CDR3 protein.

V gene: TRBV9; J gene: TRBJ2-2; CDR3 protein: CASSDRSGTGELFF
V gene: TRBV5-1; J gene: TRBJ1-2; CDR3 protein: CASSTGQERNYGYTF
V gene: TRBV9; J gene: TRBJ2-7; CDR3 protein: CASSSRPATPTYEQYF
V gene: TRBV7-2; J gene: TRBJ2-5; CDR3 protein: CASSFGGASETQYF
V gene: TRBV20-1; J gene: TRBJ2-7; CDR3 protein: CSARLPYEQYF
V gene: TRBV10-3; J gene: TRBJ2-1; CDR3 protein: CAASGSAADNEQFF
V gene: TRBV4-2; J gene: TRBJ1-2; CDR3 protein: CASSQGGRNYGYTF
V gene: TRBV20-1; J gene: TRBJ1-2; CDR3 protein: CSAGGWDRGIYGYTF
V gene: TRBV20-1; J gene: TRBJ2-1; CDR3 protein: CSARVRGGDNEQFF
V gene: TRBV20-1; J gene: TRBJ2-2; CDR3 protein: CSAWRDTGELFF
V gene: TRBV10-3; J gene: TRBJ2-1; CDR3 protein: CVISDRGTARRVDEQFF
V gene: TRBV12-3/TRBV12-4; J gene: TRBJ2-3; CDR3 protein: CASSLASSNTDTQYF
V gene: TRBV6-6; J gene: TRBJ2-1; CDR3 protein: CASILGGPGADNEQFF
V gene: TRBV7-9; J gene: -; CDR3 protein: CASSEPLTSGGETQYF
V gene: TRBV25-1; J gene: TRBJ1-6; CDR3 protein: CASSPGAKNSPLHF
V gene: TRBV3-1; J gene: TRBJ2-1; CDR3 protein: CASSLPIGTEQFF
V gene: TRBV3-1; J gene: TRBJ2-3; CDR3 protein: CASSQLNSARTGAWVDTQYF
V gene: TRBV2; J gene: TRBJ1-1; CDR3 protein: CASSVGENTEAFF
V gene: TRBV29-1; J gene: TRBJ1-4; CDR3 protein: CSVQGFGEKLFF
V gene: TRBV27; J gene: TRBJ1-6; CDR3 protein: CASSFLSENSPLHF